These 3 T cell receptor beta chains were sequenced from one sample in a study of T cells after yellow fever vaccination. MiXCR, run by TCRdb on the 5' RACE reads, gives a single entry per CDR3 protein. The table records over 200,000 distinct CDR3 sequences, roughly 6.3% of them present only once. Specimen: CD4+ T cells sorted from PBMCs, collected on the day of the yellow fever booster vaccination. The receptors shown here come from a man aged 30 to 45 who received the YFV17D yellow fever vaccine.

J is TRBJ2-6 and V is TRBV7-2; D is undetermined. Trimming shortened V by 1 base and J by 5 bases, and 15 bases separated the two germline ends. This CDR3 comprises 17 residues. Germline CDR1 and CDR2: SGHTA and FQGNSA. CDR3 amino acids: CASSLGNSLRRANVLTF. The CDR3 region has the DNA TGTGCCAGCAGCTTAGGCAACAGCTTGAGGCGGGCCAACGTCCTGACTTTC.

This clonotype appeared many times. The chain carries TRBV29-1 and TRBJ2-1; D is undetermined. Per germline, CDR1 SQVTM and CDR2 ANQGSEA. Deletions cut 4 bases from V and 7 bases from J, with 5 bases between. The CDR3 has 10 amino acids. The CDR3 here is CSVAGNEQFF. CDR3 nucleotide sequence: TGCAGCGTTGCTGGGAATGAGCAGTTCTTC.

The gene calls are TRBV23-1 and TRBJ2-3, with D tentatively TRBD1 (5 bases). TRBV23-1 qualifies as an ORF whose function is uncertain. The CDR3 extends over 14 amino acids. The V gene lost 8 bases and the J gene lost 4 bases, with 16 bases spanning the gap. CDR3 residues: CASEHVGRADTQYF. In DNA form, the CDR3 reads TGCGCCAGCGAACACGTGGGGCGAGCAGATACGCAGTATTTT.